Listed below are T cell receptor beta chains from one sample, sequenced in a study of blood T cell repertoires in COVID-19. TCRdb keeps only in-frame clones here, not all; method: immunoSEQ multiplex PCR. Of about 260,000 clones in the sample, 85% to 90% were seen once. The specimen sequenced was peripheral blood. The receptors shown here come from a woman aged 25 to 39 with COVID-19, enrolled during active disease. The CDR3 runs from the conserved cysteine through the conserved F or W. The D gene is left open where the match is weak. For some rows the clone size is stated as once, few or many, or as a class when expanded; others skip it.

j_call v_call d_call clone_size cdr3_nt cdr3_aa
TRBJ2-3 TRBV2 - - TGTGCCAGCAGTGGTGTAGCGGGCACAGATACGCAGTATTTT CASSGVAGTDTQYF
TRBJ1-3 TRBV5-6 - - TGTGCCAGCAGCTTGGTCGGGAACACCATATATTTT CASSLVGNTIYF
TRBJ2-1 TRBV9 - - TGTGCCAGCAGCGGGGGAGTTCCCGGCAATGAGCAGTTCTTC CASSGGVPGNEQFF
TRBJ2-5 TRBV5-1 TRBD2 - TGCGCCAGCAGCTCCCTAGCGGGTCAAGAGACCCAGTACTTC CASSSLAGQETQYF
TRBJ2-6 TRBV4-1 TRBD1 - TGCGCCAGCAGCCAGAATCCGGGACAGGGGACCCGCTCTGGGGCCAACGTCCTGACTTTC CASSQNPGQGTRSGANVLTF
TRBJ1-2 TRBV19 - - TGTGCCAGTAGAGGACAAGGCCTTTTTGACTACACCTTC CASRGQGLFDYTF
TRBJ1-1 TRBV6-5 TRBD1 - TGTGCCAGCACAAGACAGGGCGGAAACACTGAAGCTTTCTTT CASTRQGGNTEAFF
TRBJ2-5 TRBV5-4 TRBD1 - TGTGCCAGCGGGGACAGGGCTGAAGGGGAGACCCAGTACTTC CASGDRAEGETQYF
TRBJ2-7 TRBV5-4 TRBD1 - TGTGCCAGCAGCTCGGGACAGGGGTACGAGCAGTACTTC CASSSGQGYEQYF
TRBJ2-7 TRBV7-6 TRBD2 - TGTGCCAGCAGCCCCGTAGCGGGAGGGCCATACGAGCAGTACTTC CASSPVAGGPYEQYF
TRBJ2-1 TRBV20-1 TRBD2 - TGCAGTGCTAGTCCGCCCCCTAGCGGGTACAATGAGCAGTTCTTC CSASPPPSGYNEQFF
TRBJ2-1 TRBV30 - - TGTGCCTGGAGTGTCGACTCTCTGAGCTCCTACAATGAGCAGTTCTTC CAWSVDSLSSYNEQFF
TRBJ2-4 TRBV4-1 - few TGCGCCAGCAGCCAAGTTACTCTAGATGGTGGAAACATTCAGTACTTC CASSQVTLDGGNIQYF
TRBJ1-5 TRBV12-5 - - TGTGCTAGTGGCCCTACTACAGGGTGGGATCAGCCCCAGCATTTT CASGPTTGWDQPQHF
TRBJ1-2 TRBV24-1 TRBD1 - TGTGCCACCAGTGACACTGCCGGGACAGGGTTTAGAGGCTACACCTTC CATSDTAGTGFRGYTF
TRBJ2-3 TRBV7-8 - - TGTGCCAGCAGTTTGAGCTCTCTGGTAAGGGGTACAGATACGCAGTATTTT CASSLSSLVRGTDTQYF
TRBJ1-4 TRBV4-1 - few TGCGCCAGCAGCCACCAAAGCTCTGATGAAAAACTGTTTTTT CASSHQSSDEKLFF
TRBJ1-6 TRBV7-9 TRBD1 - TGTGCCAGCAGCCTTCAGGGACAGGGCTCACCCCTCCACTTT CASSLQGQGSPLHF
TRBJ1-3 TRBV18 - - TGTGCCAGCTCACCTTATGCAGGTCCTGGAAACACCATATATTTT CASSPYAGPGNTIYF
TRBJ2-1 TRBV5-1 TRBD2 once TGCGCCAGCAGCTTGGGACTAGCGGGAGGGCGGGGGAATGAGCAGTTCTTC CASSLGLAGGRGNEQFF
TRBJ1-5 TRBV5-6 - - TGTGCCAGCAGCCATCAGGGGAATCAGCCCCAGCATTTT CASSHQGNQPQHF
TRBJ1-5 TRBV7-2 - - TGTGCCAGCAGCCCCCCCGGGGACTTCCTTAGCAATCAGCCCCAGCATTTT CASSPPGDFLSNQPQHF
TRBJ1-6 TRBV6-5 TRBD1 - TGTGCCAGCAGGACAGGGGTTCGATCACCCCTCCACTTT CASRTGVRSPLHF
TRBJ2-4 TRBV5-1 TRBD1 - TGCGCCAGCAGCTTGGGGGACAGGGTTTTGGAAAACATTCAGTACTTC CASSLGDRVLENIQYF
TRBJ1-4 TRBV5-1 - few TGCGCCAGCAGCTCAGGGCGGGGTGAAAAACTGTTTTTT CASSSGRGEKLFF
TRBJ2-1 TRBV6-4 - - TGTGCCAGCAGTCCGGAGCTTCGAGCTCATAATGAGCAGTTCTTC CASSPELRAHNEQFF
TRBJ1-1 TRBV28 - - TGTGCCAGCATGGACCGGGGCACTGAAGCTTTCTTT CASMDRGTEAFF
TRBJ1-1 TRBV29-1 TRBD1 - TGCAGCGCCTGGACAGGGATGGACACTGAAGCTTTCTTT CSAWTGMDTEAFF
TRBJ2-7 TRBV29-1 TRBD2 - TGCAGCGTTGAGGAACCGCTAGCGGGAGGGTACGAGCAGTACTTC CSVEEPLAGGYEQYF